This T cell receptor beta chain was identified in a study of cytomegalovirus exposure and HLA in healthy donors. The wider study: Inside one of the first data releases sat 85 million or so unique TCRs taken from HLA-typed donors.

To note about this clone: Its antigen is undetermined.

General observations from the study: Most observed TCR sequences were rare, whereas some public TCRs were detected in many donors. Researchers had no immune exposure information except CMV serostatus available. TCR beta sequences numbering around 15,000 were associated with HLA alleles at 0.05 false discovery rate in a later analysis.

The CDR3 is 18 amino acids. Germline assignment: CDR1 LGHNA and CDR2 YSLEER. V lost 2 bases, J lost 1 base, and 3 bases stayed unmatched. Researchers ran the PCR with 60 Vbeta and 13 Jbeta primers. TCRdb's table, derived via immunoSEQ multiplex PCR, lists solely in-frame clones and lacks some. This sample carries more than 95,000 clones, roughly 85% of them seen once, and the ten largest clones take roughly 6%. The sample taken for sequencing was PBMCs. This clonotype was sampled from a man in his sixties in good health and CMV-seropositive. The chain couples TRBV4-3 to TRBJ2-3, with 16 bases matching TRBD2. The CDR3 protein is CASSQFGTSGGGTDTQYF. CDR3 DNA: TGCGCCAGCAGCCAATTCGGGACTAGCGGGGGGGGCACAGATACGCAGTATTTT.